A single sample gave rise to the 20 T cell receptor beta chains below, sequenced in a study of metastatic and nonmetastatic thyroid tumors. Patients were all untreated before their thyroid surgery. TCRdb called clones again from the PCR reads with MiXCR. The repertoire has 6,200 or so clones, about 32% of them found once; the top ten carry 13%. Sequenced: adjacent normal tissue. These receptors were collected from a female donor with papillary thyroid cancer or a benign thyroid nodule (not recorded which). Some clones in this sample may be carry-over from other donors' samples.

The rearrangement uses TRBV5-1 and TRBJ2-5; D possibly corresponds to TRBD1 (6 bases). Germline-derived CDR1 and CDR2 are SGHRS and YFSETQ. This CDR3 spans 14 amino acids. V lost 3 bases and J lost 5, with 14 bases in between. The CDR3 region is CASSSQGNGETQYF. The CDR3 DNA is TGCGCCAGCAGCTCACAGGGAAACGGGGAGACCCAGTACTTC.

V gene TRBV11-2 combines with J gene TRBJ1-5, with TRBD1 identical over 7 bases. V lost 5 bases, J lost 4 bases, and 5 bases stayed unmatched. CDR3 size: 14 residues. The germline CDR1 and CDR2 sequences are SGHAT and FQNNGV. The CDR3 spells CASSRGQFNQPQHF. The CDR3 nucleotides read TGTGCCAGCAGCCGGGGACAGTTTAATCAGCCCCAGCATTTT.

This clone was seen only a few times. J is TRBJ2-7 and V is TRBV27; no clear D gene. The CDR3 consists of 10 residues. Per the germline V gene, CDR1 is MNHEY and CDR2 is SMNVEV (reference sequence). V shed 2 bases and J shed 6 bases, with 2 bases lying between them. The CDR3 DNA follows: TGTGCCAGCAGTTTACTCGAGCAGTACTTC. Its translation is CASSLLEQYF.

This clone was detected only once. The rearrangement uses TRBV20-1 and TRBJ1-1, with D unresolved. The CDR3 covers 13 residues. The ends were cut back, 3 bases at V and 1 base at J, with 9 bases in the middle. Germline CDR1 is DFQATT and CDR2 is SNEGSKA (reference sequence). CDR3 in amino acids: CSASVQPNTEAFF. For the CDR3, the DNA is TGCAGTGCTAGTGTTCAACCGAACACTGAAGCTTTCTTT.

The gene calls are TRBV10-2 and TRBJ2-7; the D call may be TRBD1 or TRBD2 (5 bases each). The CDR3 runs 12 residues. In germline, CDR1 is WSHSY, CDR2 SAAADI. The V end was cut by 7 bases, the J end by 7 bases, with 14 bases between. The CDR3 DNA follows: TGCGCCAGCACCCCGGGGAAGGGGGAGCAGTACTTC. Encoded protein: CASTPGKGEQYF.

The chain joins TRBV6-1 to TRBJ2-7; D is perhaps TRBD2 (6 bases). Trimming pared 0 bases from V and 1 base from J, leaving 10 bases between. The V gene's germline CDR1 is MNHNS and CDR2 SASEGT. This CDR3 is 15 amino acids long. CDR3 sequence: CASSEALAGSYEQYF. CDR3 coding DNA: TGTGCCAGCAGTGAAGCACTAGCAGGATCCTACGAGCAGTACTTC.

This clone qualifies as large. J is TRBJ1-5 and V is TRBV6-1, with TRBD1 matching over 7 bases. Losses at the gene ends were 2 bases for V and 3 bases for J; bases not matched to a gene: 10. The germline V gene has CDR1 MNHNS and CDR2 SASEGT. This CDR3 is built from 17 residues. The CDR3 DNA sequence: TGTGCCAGCAGTGAATCAGGGGACAGAGGTTACAATCAGCCCCAGCATTTT. Translating it yields CASSESGDRGYNQPQHF.

As regards this clone: At one boundary the junction diverges from the germline segment, which might be a read error. The V and J genes are TRBV7-2 and TRBJ1-3; the D is unclear. Germline V gene data show CDR1 as SGHTA and CDR2 as FQGNSA. The CDR3 extends over 13 amino acids. For the CDR3, the DNA is TGTGCCAGCAGCTTGGGTTCTGGAAGCACCACATATTTT. As protein: CASSLGSGSTTYF. The variable domain in full, with the rest retrieved from reference TRBV7-2 and TRBJ1-3, is GAGVSQSPSNKVTEKGKDVELRCDPISGHTALYWYRQSLGQGLEFLIYFQGNSAPDKSGLPSDRFSAERTGGSVSTLTIQRTQQEDSAVYLCASSLGSGSTTYFGEGSWLTVV.

For this clone: Being one base from a much bigger clone, this may be a read error. Likely a read error: the CDR3 ends without its conserved phenylalanine or tryptophan. This chain uses TRBV7-8 with TRBJ2-7, with 14 bases identical to TRBD2. J lost 0 bases, V lost 5 bases, and 9 bases had no gene match. Germline loops: CDR1 SGHVS, CDR2 FQNEAQ. This CDR3 spans 18 amino acids. The CDR3 sequence: CASSPRTSGRSSSYEQYS. The CDR3 bases are TGTGCCAGCAGCCCCAGGACTAGCGGGAGGTCAAGCTCCTACGAGCAGTACTCC.

The chain couples TRBV6-1 to TRBJ2-7; D tentatively fits TRBD1 or TRBD2 (5 bases each). The CDR3 is made up of 13 amino acids. Trimming took off 1 base at V and 4 bases at J, with 8 bases between the two ends. From germline, CDR1 is MNHNS and CDR2 SASEGT. The DNA of the CDR3 is TGTGCCAGCAGTGAAGGGGACGGTTACGAGCAGTACTTC. It translates to CASSEGDGYEQYF.

V usage is TRBV10-2 and J usage is TRBJ1-1; tentatively, D is TRBD1 (6 bases). The CDR3 extends over 14 amino acids. CDR1 and CDR2 (germline): WSHSY, SAAADI. V was pared by 8 bases and J by 0 bases, with 13 bases between. The CDR3 DNA reads TGCGCCAGCGGTAGAGGACAGATGAACACTGAAGCTTTCTTT. It translates to CASGRGQMNTEAFF.

V usage is TRBV19 and J usage is TRBJ1-1; 10 bases are a match to TRBD1. CDR1 is LNHDA and CDR2 is SQIVND in the germline V gene (reference sequence). V lost 6 bases and J lost 0; bases outside the gene matches: 1. The CDR3 runs to 14 residues. CDR3 protein: CASRDRGMNTEAFF. In DNA, the CDR3 is TGTGCCAGTAGGGACAGGGGGATGAACACTGAAGCTTTCTTT.

The rearrangement uses TRBV2 and TRBJ2-3; 11 nucleotides align to TRBD2. Looked up from germline, CDR1 is SNHLY and CDR2 is FYNNEI. V lost 6 bases to trimming and J lost 7 bases; unmatched junction nucleotides: 21. This CDR3 is built from 19 residues. The CDR3 loop is CASSPGTGMGLAAFNTQYF. The CDR3 DNA reads as TGTGCCAGCAGCCCCGGGACAGGCATGGGACTAGCGGCTTTTAATACGCAGTATTTT.

The rearrangement uses TRBV11-2 and TRBJ2-1, with D possibly being TRBD2 (8 bases). V was shortened by 6 bases and J by 8 bases, with 20 bases between the two germline ends. The germline V gene has CDR1 SGHAT and CDR2 FQNNGV. The CDR3 is 15 amino acids. The CDR3 nucleotides are TGTGCCAGCAGTCAGGGGGTGGGACTAGTAGATGAGCAGTTCTTC. Protein product: CASSQGVGLVDEQFF.

The V and J genes are TRBV24-1 and TRBJ2-2; the match to TRBD1 covers 8 bases. Germline V lookup: CDR1 KGHDR, CDR2 SFDVKD. The CDR3 is 15 amino acids. The V gene end was trimmed by 5 bases and the J gene end by 7 bases; junction bases not matched to a gene: 8. The CDR3 coding sequence is TGTGCCACCAGTGGGACAGGGATCTATGGCGGGGAGCTGTTTTTT. This codes for CATSGTGIYGGELFF.

This chain connects TRBV7-8 to TRBJ1-3; TRBD1 aligns across 7 bases. The CDR3 runs to 16 residues. Trimming at V came to 5 bases and at J to 0 bases, leaving 7 bases not matched to a gene. Germline lookup yields CDR1 SGHVS and CDR2 FQNEAQ. The CDR3 sequence is CASSQDRVPSGNTIYF. The CDR3 DNA reads TGTGCCAGCAGCCAAGACAGGGTTCCCTCTGGAAACACCATATATTTT.

In its sample, this clone ranks as large. The chain couples TRBV7-2 to TRBJ2-7, with 7 bases that match TRBD1. This CDR3 spans 13 amino acids. Germline values: CDR1 SGHTA, CDR2 FQGNSA. V gave up 6 bases and J gave up 6 bases; unmatched junction bases: 8. This CDR3 reads CASRPAGGVEQYF. The CDR3 nucleotides read TGTGCCAGCAGACCCGCAGGGGGTGTCGAGCAGTACTTC. The whole variable domain, filled in from reference TRBV7-2 and TRBJ2-7, reads GAGVSQSPSNKVTEKGKDVELRCDPISGHTALYWYRQSLGQGLEFLIYFQGNSAPDKSGLPSDRFSAERTGGSVSTLTIQRTQQEDSAVYLCASRPAGGVEQYFGPGTRLTVT.

The chain links TRBV20-1 to TRBJ2-7; D gene uncertain. Germline CDR1 DFQATT, CDR2 SNEGSKA (reference sequence). Trimming stripped 0 bases from V and 3 bases from J, with 15 bases between. CDR3 length: 15 amino acids. The CDR3 is CSARDRTGKDYEQYF. CDR3 nucleotide sequence: TGCAGTGCTAGAGACCGGACCGGAAAGGACTACGAGCAGTACTTC.

By share of the sample, this clone is medium-sized. The gene calls are TRBV20-1 and TRBJ1-1; D remains unclear. Germline CDR1 and CDR2: DFQATT and SNEGSKA (reference sequence). This CDR3 spans 12 amino acids. V lost 4 bases to trimming and J lost 0 bases, with 6 bases between them. CDR3 sequence: CSAKRMNTEAFF. CDR3 nucleotides: TGCAGTGCTAAACGGATGAACACTGAAGCTTTCTTT.

CDR3 in amino acids: CASSEHGARETQYF. CDR3 coding DNA: TGTGCCAGCAGTGAACATGGGGCTCGAGAGACCCAGTACTTC. This sequence joins TRBV6-1 and TRBJ2-5; TRBD1 might be the D (5 bases). The V end was cut by 2 bases, the J end by 4 bases, with 11 bases between. The CDR3 has 14 amino acids. Germline V lookup: CDR1 MNHNS, CDR2 SASEGT.